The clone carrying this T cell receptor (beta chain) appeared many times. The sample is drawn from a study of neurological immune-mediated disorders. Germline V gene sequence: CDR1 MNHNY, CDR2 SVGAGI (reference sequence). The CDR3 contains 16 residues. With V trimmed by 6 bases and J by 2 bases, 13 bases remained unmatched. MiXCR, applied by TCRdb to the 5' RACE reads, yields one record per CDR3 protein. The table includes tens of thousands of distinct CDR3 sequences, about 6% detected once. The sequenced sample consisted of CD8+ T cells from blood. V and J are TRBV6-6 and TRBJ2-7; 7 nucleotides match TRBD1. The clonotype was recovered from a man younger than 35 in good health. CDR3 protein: CASSFSSGTVAYEQYF. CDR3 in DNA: TGTGCCAGCAGCTTTTCCTCCGGGACAGTAGCCTACGAGCAGTACTTC.